This T cell receptor beta chain originates from a study of cytomegalovirus exposure and HLA in healthy donors. Across the whole study: The same platform was used for the 130 or so validation repertoires as for the roughly 670 first-cohort repertoires, as reported in a later analysis. Overall study results and limits: Reported performance of the classifier showed diagnosis of cytomegalovirus status with high specificity and sensitivity. A list of about 180 TCR beta chains associated with cytomegalovirus was given.

The V and J ends lost 3 bases and 6 bases, in that order; junction bases with no gene match: 6. The CDR3 contains 15 residues. Germline-derived CDR1 and CDR2 are LGHNA and YSLEER. Method: immunoSEQ multiplex PCR; TCRdb's copy keeps in-frame clones and lacks some. This sample yields around 250,000 clones, of which 90% are seen a single time; about 0.36% belongs to the top ten. On this clone itself: Its specificity is not known.

This TCR was sampled from a woman younger than 30 in good health and CMV-seronegative. The sequenced sample consisted of PBMCs. V is TRBV4-3 and J is TRBJ2-7; TRBD1 matches at 12 bases. The DNA of the CDR3 is TGCGCCAGCAGCCACCCGGGACAGGGGGCAGGCGAGCAGTACTTC. Translated: CASSHPGQGAGEQYF.